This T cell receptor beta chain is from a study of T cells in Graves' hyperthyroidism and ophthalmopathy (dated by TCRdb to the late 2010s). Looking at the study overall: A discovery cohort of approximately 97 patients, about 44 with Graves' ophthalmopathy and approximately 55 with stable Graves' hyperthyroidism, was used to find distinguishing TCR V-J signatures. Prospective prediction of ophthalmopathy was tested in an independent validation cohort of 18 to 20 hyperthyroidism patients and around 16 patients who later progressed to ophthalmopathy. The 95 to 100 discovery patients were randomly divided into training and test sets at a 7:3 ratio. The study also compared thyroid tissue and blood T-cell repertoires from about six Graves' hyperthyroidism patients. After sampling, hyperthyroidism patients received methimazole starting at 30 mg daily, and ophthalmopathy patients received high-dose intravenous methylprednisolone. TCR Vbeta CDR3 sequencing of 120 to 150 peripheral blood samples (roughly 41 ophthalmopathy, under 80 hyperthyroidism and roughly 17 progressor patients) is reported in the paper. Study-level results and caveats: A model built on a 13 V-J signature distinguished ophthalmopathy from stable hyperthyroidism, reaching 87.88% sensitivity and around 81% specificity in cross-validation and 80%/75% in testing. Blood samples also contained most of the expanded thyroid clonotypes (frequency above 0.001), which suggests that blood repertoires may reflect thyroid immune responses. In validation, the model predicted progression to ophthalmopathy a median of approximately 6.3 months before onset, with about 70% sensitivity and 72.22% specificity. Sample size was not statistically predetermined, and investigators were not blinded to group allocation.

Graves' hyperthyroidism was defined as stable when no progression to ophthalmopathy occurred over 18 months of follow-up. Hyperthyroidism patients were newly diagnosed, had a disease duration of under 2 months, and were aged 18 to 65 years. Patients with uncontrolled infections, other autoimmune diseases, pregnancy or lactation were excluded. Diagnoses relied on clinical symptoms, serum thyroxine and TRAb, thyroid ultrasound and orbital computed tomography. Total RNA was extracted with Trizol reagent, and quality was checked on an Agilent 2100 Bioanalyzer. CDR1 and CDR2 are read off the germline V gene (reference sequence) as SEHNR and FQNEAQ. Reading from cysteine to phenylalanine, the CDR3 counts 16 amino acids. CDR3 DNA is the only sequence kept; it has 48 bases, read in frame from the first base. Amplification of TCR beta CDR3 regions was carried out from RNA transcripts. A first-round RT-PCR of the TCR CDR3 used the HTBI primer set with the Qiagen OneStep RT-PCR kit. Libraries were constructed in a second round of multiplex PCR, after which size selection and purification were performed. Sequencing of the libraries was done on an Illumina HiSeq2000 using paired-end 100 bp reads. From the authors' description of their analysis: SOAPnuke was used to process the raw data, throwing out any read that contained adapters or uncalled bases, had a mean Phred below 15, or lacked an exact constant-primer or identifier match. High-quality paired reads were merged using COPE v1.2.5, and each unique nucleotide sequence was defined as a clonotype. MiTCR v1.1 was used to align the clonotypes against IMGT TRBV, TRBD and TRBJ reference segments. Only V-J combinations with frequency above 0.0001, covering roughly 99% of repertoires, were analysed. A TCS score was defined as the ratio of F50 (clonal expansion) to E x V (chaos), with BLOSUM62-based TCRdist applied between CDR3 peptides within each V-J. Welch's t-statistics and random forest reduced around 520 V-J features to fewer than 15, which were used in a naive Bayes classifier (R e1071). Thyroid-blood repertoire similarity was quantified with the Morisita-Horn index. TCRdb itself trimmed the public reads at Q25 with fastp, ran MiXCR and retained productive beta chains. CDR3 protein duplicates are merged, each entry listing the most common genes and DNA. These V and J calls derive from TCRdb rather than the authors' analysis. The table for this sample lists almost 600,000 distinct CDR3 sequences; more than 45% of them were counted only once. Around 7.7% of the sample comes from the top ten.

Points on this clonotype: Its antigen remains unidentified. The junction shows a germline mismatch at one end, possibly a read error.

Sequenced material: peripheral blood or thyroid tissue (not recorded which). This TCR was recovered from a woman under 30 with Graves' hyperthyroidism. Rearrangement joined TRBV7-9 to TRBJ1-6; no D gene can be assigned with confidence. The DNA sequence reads TGTGCCAGCAGCCAAGCGTGGGAGGGTTATAGTTCACCCCTCCACTTT. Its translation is CASSQAWEGYSSPLHF.